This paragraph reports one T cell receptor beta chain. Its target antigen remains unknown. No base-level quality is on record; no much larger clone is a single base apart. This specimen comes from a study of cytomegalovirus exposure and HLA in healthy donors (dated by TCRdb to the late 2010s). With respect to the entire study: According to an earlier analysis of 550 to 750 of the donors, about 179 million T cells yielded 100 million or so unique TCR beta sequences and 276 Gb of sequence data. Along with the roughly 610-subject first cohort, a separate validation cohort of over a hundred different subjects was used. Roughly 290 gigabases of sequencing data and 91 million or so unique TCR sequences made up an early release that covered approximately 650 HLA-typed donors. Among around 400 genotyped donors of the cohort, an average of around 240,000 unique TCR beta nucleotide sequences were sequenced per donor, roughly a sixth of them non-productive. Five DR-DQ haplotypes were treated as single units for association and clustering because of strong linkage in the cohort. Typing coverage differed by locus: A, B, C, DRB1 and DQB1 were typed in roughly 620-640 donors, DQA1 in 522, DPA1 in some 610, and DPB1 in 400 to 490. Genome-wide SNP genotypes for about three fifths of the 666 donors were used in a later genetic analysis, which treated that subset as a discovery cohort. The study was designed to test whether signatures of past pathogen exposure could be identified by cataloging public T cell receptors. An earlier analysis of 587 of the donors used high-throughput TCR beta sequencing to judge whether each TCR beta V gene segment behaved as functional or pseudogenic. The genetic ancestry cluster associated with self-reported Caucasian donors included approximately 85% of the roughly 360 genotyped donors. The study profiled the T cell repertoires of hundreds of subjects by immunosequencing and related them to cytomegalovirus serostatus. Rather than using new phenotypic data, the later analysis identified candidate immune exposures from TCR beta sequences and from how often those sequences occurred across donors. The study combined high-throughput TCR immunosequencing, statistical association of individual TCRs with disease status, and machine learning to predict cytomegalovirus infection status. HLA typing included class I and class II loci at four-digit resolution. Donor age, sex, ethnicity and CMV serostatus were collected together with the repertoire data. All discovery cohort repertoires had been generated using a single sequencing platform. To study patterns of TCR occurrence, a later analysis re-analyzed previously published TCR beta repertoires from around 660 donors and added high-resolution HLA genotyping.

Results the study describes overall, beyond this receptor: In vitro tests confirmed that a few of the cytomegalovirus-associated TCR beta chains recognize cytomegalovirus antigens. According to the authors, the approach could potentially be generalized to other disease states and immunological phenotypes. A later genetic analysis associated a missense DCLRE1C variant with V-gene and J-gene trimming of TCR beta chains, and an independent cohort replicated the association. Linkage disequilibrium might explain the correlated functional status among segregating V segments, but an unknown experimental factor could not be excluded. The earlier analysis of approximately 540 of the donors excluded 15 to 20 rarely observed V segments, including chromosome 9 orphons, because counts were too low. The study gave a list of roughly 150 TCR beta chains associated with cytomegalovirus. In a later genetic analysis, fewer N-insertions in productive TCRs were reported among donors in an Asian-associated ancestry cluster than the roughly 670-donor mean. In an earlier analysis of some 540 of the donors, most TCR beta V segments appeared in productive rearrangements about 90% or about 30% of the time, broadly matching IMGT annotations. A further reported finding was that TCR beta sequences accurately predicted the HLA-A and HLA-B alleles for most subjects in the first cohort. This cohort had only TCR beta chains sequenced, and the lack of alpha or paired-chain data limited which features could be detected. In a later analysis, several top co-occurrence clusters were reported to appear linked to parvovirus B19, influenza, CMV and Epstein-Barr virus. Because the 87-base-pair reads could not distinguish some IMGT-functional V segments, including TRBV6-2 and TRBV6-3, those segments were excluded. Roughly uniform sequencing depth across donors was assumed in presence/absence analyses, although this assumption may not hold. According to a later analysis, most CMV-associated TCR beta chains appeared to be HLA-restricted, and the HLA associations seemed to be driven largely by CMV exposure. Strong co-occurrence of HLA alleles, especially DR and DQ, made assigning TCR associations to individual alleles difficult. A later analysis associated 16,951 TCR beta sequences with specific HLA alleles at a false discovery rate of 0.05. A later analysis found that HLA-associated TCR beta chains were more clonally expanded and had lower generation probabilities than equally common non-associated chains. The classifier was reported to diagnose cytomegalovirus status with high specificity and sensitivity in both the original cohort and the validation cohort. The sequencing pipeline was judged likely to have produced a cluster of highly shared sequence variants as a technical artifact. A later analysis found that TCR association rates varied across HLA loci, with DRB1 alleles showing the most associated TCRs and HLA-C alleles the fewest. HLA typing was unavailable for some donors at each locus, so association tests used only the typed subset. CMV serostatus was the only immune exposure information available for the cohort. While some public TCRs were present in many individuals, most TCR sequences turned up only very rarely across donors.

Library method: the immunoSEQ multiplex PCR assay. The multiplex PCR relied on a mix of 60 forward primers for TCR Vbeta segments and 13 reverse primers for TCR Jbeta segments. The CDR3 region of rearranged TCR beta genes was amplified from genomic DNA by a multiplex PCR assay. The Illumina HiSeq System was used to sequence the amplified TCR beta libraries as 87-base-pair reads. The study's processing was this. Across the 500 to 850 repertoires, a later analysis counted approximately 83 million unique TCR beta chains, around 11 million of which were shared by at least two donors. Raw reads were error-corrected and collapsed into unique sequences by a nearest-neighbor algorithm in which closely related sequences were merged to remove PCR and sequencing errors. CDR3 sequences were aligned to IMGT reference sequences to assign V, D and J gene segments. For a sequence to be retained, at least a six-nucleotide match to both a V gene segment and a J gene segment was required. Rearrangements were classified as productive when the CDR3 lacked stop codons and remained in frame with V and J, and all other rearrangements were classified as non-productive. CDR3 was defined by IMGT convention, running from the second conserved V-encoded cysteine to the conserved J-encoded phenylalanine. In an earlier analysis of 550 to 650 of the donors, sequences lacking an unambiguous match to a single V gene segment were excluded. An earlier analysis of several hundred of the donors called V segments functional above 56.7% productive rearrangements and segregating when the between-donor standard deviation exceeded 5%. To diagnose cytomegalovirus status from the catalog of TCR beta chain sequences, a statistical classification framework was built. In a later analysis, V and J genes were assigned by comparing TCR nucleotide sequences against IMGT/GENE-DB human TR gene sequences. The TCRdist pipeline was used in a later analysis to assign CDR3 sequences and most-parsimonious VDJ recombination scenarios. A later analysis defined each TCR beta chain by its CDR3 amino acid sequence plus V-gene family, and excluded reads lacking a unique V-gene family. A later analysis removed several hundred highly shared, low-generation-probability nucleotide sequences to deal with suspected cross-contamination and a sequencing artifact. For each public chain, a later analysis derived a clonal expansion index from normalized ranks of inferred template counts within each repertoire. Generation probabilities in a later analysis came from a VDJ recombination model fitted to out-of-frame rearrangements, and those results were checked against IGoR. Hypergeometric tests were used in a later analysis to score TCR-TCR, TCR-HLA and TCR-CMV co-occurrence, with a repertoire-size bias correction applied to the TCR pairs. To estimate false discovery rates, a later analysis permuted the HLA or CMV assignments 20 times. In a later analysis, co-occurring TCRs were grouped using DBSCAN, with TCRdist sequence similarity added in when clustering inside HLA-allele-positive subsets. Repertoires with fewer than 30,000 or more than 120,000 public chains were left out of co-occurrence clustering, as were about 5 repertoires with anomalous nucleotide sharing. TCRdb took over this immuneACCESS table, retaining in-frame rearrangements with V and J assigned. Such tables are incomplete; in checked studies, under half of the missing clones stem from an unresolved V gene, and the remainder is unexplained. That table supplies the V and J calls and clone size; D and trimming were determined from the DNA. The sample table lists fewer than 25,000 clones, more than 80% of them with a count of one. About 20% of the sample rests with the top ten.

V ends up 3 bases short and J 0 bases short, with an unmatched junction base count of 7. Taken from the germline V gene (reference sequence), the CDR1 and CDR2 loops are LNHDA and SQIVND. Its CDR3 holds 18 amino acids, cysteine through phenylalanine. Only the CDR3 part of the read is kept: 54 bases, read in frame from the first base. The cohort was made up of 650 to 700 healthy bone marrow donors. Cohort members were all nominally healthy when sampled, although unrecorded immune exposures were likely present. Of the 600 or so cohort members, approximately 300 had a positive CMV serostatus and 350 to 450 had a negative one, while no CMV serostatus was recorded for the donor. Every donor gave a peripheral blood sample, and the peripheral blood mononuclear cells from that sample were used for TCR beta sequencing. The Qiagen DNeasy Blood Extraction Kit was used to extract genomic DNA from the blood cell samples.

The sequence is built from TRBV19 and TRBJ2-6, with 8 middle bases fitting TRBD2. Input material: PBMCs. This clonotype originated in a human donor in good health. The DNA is TGTGCCAGTAGTATGTATGCGGGGGGTACCTCTGGGGCCAACGTCCTGACTTTC. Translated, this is CASSMYAGGTSGANVLTF. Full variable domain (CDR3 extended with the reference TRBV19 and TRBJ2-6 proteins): DGGITQSPKYLFRKEGQNVTLSCEQNLNHDAMYWYRQDPGQGLRLIYYSQIVNDFQKGDIAEGYSVSREKKESFPLTVTSAQKNPTAFYLCASSMYAGGTSGANVLTFGAGSRLTVL.